A selection of T cell receptor beta chains follows, all from one sample in a study of identical twins. TCRdb fed the 5' RACE reads into MiXCR, producing one record per CDR3 protein. The data contain some 900,000 distinct CDR3 sequences, 9% to 15% of them singletons. This sample also appeared in a second study, on yellow fever vaccine responses in identical twins.

Sequencing input: PBMCs. The receptors derive from a woman aged 18 to 35 in good health. The CDR3 runs from the conserved cysteine through the conserved F or W. Each record gives: V gene, CDR3 protein.

V: TRBV12-3/TRBV12-4
CDR3: CASSFQTSGGRGDTQYF

V: TRBV2
CDR3: CASSPGTGVREQFF

V: TRBV2
CDR3: CASSEEGTRLAGTDTQYF

V: TRBV6-2/TRBV6-3
CDR3: CASSYSLGAAGGFVKNIQYF

V: TRBV6-4
CDR3: CASSDSSRGQAFF

V: TRBV6-1
CDR3: CASNPPGPRSGQYF

V: TRBV20-1
CDR3: CSASDSGRTSYEQYF

V: TRBV28
CDR3: CASSPRDSSGQPQHF

V: TRBV28
CDR3: CASSLLLPAYEQYF

V: TRBV10-3
CDR3: CAISEYGRQGNQPQHF

V: TRBV28
CDR3: CATRGGQSSYNEQFF

V: TRBV19
CDR3: CASTPGGARPGELFF

V: TRBV28
CDR3: CASSLSRSTYTQYF

V: TRBV20-1
CDR3: CSARVRGGGDTQYF

V: TRBV5-1
CDR3: CASSSGQGSSYEQYF

V: TRBV5-1
CDR3: CASSATGARDGYTF

V: TRBV18
CDR3: CASSPPQTSSYEQYF

V: TRBV11-1
CDR3: CASSRPGTGRSTFTDTQYF

V: TRBV24-1
CDR3: CATSDYGGSPYNEQFF

V: TRBV2
CDR3: CASRRAPGQEVTQYF

V: TRBV4-1
CDR3: CASSQGGGTGVIGELFF

V: TRBV20-1
CDR3: CSARDPPQRLNTEAFF

V: TRBV19
CDR3: CASSIWAGPYNEQFF

V: TRBV10-3
CDR3: CAISVNGGETQYF

V: TRBV6-6
CDR3: CASSRDYPYEQYF

V: TRBV18
CDR3: CASSAGYGNQPQHF

V: TRBV19
CDR3: CASSILGGEAFF

V: TRBV6-5
CDR3: CASSALRGEEGYTF

V: TRBV7-8
CDR3: CASSLADRGQETQYF

V: TRBV28
CDR3: CASSIRTSSYNEQFF

V: TRBV5-1
CDR3: CASSLGQGIVELFF

V: TRBV7-2
CDR3: CATKQGATSPLHF

V: TRBV9
CDR3: CASSVEGTSGYSYNEQFF

V: TRBV20-1
CDR3: CSARDTGIGGYTF

V: TRBV7-9
CDR3: CASSGLRLAGGPNEQFF

V: TRBV20-1
CDR3: CSARDPSQLINYGYTF

V: TRBV12-3/TRBV12-4
CDR3: CASSFFKNEQFF

V: TRBV3-1
CDR3: CASSPPQLLGTEAFF

V: TRBV28
CDR3: CASKSTWGGASAYGYTF

V: TRBV6-2/TRBV6-3
CDR3: CASSYPVGEGTYNEQFF